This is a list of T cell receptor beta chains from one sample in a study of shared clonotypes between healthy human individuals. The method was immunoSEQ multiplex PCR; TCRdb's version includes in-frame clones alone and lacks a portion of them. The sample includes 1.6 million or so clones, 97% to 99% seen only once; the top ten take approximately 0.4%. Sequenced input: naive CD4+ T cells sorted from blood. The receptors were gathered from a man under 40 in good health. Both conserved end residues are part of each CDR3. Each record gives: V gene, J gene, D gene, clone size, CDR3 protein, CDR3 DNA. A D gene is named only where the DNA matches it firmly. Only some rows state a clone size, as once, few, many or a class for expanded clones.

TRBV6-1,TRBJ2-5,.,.,CASSFGGFETQYF,TGTGCCAGCAGTTTCGGTGGGTTCGAGACCCAGTACTTC
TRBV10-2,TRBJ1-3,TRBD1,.,CASPNYRGGGNTIYF,TGCGCCAGCCCCAATTACAGGGGTGGGGGAAACACCATATATTTT
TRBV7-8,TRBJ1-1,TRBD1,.,CASSDRGPNTEAFF,TGTGCCAGCAGCGACAGGGGCCCGAACACTGAAGCTTTCTTT
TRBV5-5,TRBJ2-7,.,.,CASSLGPTSYEQYF,TGTGCCAGCAGCTTGGGGCCTACCTCCTACGAGCAGTACTTC
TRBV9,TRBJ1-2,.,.,CASSVGGGHYGYTF,TGTGCCAGCAGCGTAGGTGGGGGCCACTATGGCTACACCTTC
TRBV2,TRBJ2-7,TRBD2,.,CAISSGREYEQYF,TGTGCCATATCTAGCGGGAGAGAATACGAGCAGTACTTC
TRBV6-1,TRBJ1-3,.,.,CASCRDRGSGNTIYF,TGTGCCAGCTGCAGAGACAGAGGATCTGGAAACACCATATATTTT
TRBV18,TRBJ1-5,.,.,CASSPRGDSNQPQHF,TGTGCCAGCTCACCAAGGGGGGATAGCAATCAGCCCCAGCATTTT
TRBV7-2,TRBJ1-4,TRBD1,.,CASSPGTVATNEKLFF,TGTGCCAGCAGCCCCGGGACAGTTGCAACTAATGAAAAACTGTTTTTT
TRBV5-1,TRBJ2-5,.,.,CASSLEGIVETQYF,TGCGCCAGCAGCTTGGAGGGAATAGTTGAGACCCAGTACTTC
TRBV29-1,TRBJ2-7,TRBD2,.,CSVGLAGAYEQYF,TGCAGCGTAGGACTAGCGGGAGCCTACGAGCAGTACTTC
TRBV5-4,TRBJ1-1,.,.,CASSFLHMNTEAFF,TGTGCCAGCAGCTTTCTACACATGAACACTGAAGCTTTCTTT
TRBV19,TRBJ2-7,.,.,CASSMGAAPLGYYEQYF,TGTGCCAGTAGTATGGGAGCGGCACCCTTGGGTTACTACGAGCAGTACTTC
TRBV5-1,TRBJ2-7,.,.,CASSPQPSSEEQYF,TGCGCCAGCAGCCCTCAACCTTCTAGCGAAGAGCAGTACTTC
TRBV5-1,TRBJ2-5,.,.,CASNFGQGETQYF,TGCGCCAGCAATTTCGGGCAGGGAGAGACCCAGTACTTC
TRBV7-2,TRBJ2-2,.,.,CASSRYTGELFF,TGTGCCAGCAGCCGGTACACCGGGGAGCTGTTTTTT
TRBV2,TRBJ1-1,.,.,CASTRNSQYLLAFF,TGTGCCAGCACCCGGAACAGCCAGTACTTGTTGGCTTTCTTT
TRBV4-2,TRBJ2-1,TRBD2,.,CASSPRVAGGEQFF,TGTGCCAGCAGCCCCCGGGTAGCGGGAGGTGAGCAGTTCTTC
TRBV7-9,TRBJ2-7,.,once,CASSLALDPYEQYF,TGTGCCAGCAGCTTAGCCCTGGACCCCTACGAGCAGTACTTC
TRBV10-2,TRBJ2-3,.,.,CATQLVGTDTQYF,TGCGCCACCCAACTAGTGGGCACAGATACGCAGTATTTT
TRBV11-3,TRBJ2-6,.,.,CASSLLLSGANVLTF,TGTGCCAGCAGCTTACTACTCTCTGGGGCCAACGTCCTGACTTTC
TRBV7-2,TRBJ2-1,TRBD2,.,CASSLLSGGYNEQFF,TGTGCCAGCAGCTTACTTAGCGGGGGGTACAATGAGCAGTTCTTC
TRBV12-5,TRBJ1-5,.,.,CASGPRGPYSNQPQHF,TGTGCTAGTGGTCCGAGGGGACCTTATAGCAATCAGCCCCAGCATTTT
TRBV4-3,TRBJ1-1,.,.,CASSQELLGHRNTEAFF,TGCGCCAGCAGCCAAGAGCTCTTGGGACACCGAAACACTGAAGCTTTCTTT
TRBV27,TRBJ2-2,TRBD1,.,CASKWQGVTGELFF,TGTGCCAGCAAATGGCAGGGGGTTACCGGGGAGCTGTTTTTT
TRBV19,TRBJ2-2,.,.,CASFTGSTGELFF,TGTGCCAGCTTTACAGGTTCCACCGGGGAGCTGTTTTTT
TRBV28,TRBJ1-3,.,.,CASSRNTIYF,TGTGCCAGCAGCAGAAACACCATATATTTT
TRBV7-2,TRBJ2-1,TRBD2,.,CASSSGLAGVPSYNEQFF,TGTGCCAGCAGCTCGGGACTAGCGGGAGTTCCCTCCTACAATGAGCAGTTCTTC
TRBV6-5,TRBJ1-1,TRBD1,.,CASRTPGTATEAFF,TGTGCCAGCAGAACTCCCGGGACAGCCACTGAAGCTTTCTTT
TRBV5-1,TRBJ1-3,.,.,CASSLVSGAGNTIYF,TGCGCCAGCAGCTTGGTGTCGGGAGCTGGAAACACCATATATTTT
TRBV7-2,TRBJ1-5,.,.,CASSSGLGYQPQHF,TGTGCCAGCAGCTCCGGTCTGGGTTATCAGCCCCAGCATTTT
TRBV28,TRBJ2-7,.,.,CASRLRQGGEQYF,TGTGCCAGCAGGCTTCGACAGGGAGGCGAGCAGTACTTC
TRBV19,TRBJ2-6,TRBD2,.,CASSTRILAGVGANVLTF,TGTGCCAGTAGTACCCGAATACTAGCGGGAGTTGGGGCCAACGTCCTGACTTTC
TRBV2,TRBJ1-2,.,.,CASSVDNDYGYTF,TGTGCCAGCAGTGTAGACAATGACTATGGCTACACCTTC
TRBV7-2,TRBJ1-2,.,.,CASSLGGSKTYGYTF,TGTGCCAGCAGCTTAGGCGGCAGTAAAACCTATGGCTACACCTTC
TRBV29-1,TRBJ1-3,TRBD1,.,CSVAAGQGTGNTIYF,TGCAGCGTTGCTGCGGGACAGGGTACTGGAAACACCATATATTTT
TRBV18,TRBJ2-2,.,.,CASSPVLHSNTGELFF,TGTGCCAGCTCACCTGTCTTACATTCGAACACCGGGGAGCTGTTTTTT